This T cell receptor (beta chain) derives from a study of PD-1 blockade in classical Hodgkin lymphoma. The ends lost 4 bases at V and 2 bases at J; junction bases unmatched: 8. The V gene's germline CDR1 is SGHTA and CDR2 FQGNSA. CDR3 size: 15 residues. As for time point: newly diagnosed, previously untreated cHL patient sample. Magnetic negative selection served to purify CD4+ T cells out of PBMCs that had been thawed. Sequencing used immunoSEQ multiplex PCR; TCRdb keeps in-frame clones, though not all of them. The sample has 24,000 or so clones, more than 80% seen once. Sequencing was carried out using CD4+ T cells from blood. This rearrangement joins TRBV7-2 to TRBJ2-7; 7 nucleotides match TRBD1. This receptor was identified in a human donor with classical Hodgkin lymphoma. CDR3 sequence: CASSYKGTEPYEQYF. CDR3 in DNA: TGTGCCAGCAGCTACAAGGGGACAGAACCCTACGAGCAGTACTTC.